The next 10 T cell receptor beta chains were all read from a single sample in a study of CD8 T cells in ankylosing spondylitis. Study-wide findings and caveats: Ankylosing spondylitis blood seemed to carry a telltale TCR beta motif made of about 8 highly homologous variants.

In TCRdb, the 5' RACE reads were re-called with MiXCR into one record per CDR3 protein. The data contain roughly 670,000 distinct CDR3 sequences, around 17% of them seen just once; the ten biggest clones take up around 19%. Their antigens are not known. The source material was blood, either unsorted or a sorted T cell fraction (not recorded which). The origin of the receptors is a male donor with ankylosing spondylitis.

The chain joins TRBV15 to TRBJ2-1; the D gene is possibly TRBD2 (5 bases). The CDR3 is 18 amino acids. Deletions cut 0 bases from V and 6 bases from J, with 21 bases between. Germline CDR1 reads LNHNV; CDR2 reads YYDKDF (reference sequence). The CDR3 DNA reads as TGTGCCACCAGCAGAGATCTCGGGTCTCCTAGAGGAGGCAATGAGCAGTTCTTC. Translation gives CATSRDLGSPRGGNEQFF.

The table lists this clonotype with a few counts. The rearrangement links TRBV18 to TRBJ1-6, with D uncertain. The CDR3 has 14 residues. Germline V gene lookup returns CDR1 KGHSH and CDR2 LQKENI. Trimming removed 4 bases from V and 10 bases from J, with 14 bases in between. The CDR3 DNA sequence: TGTGCCAGCTCACAAGACGGAATTCTCTCACCCCTCCACTTT. Translation: CASSQDGILSPLHF.

The gene calls are TRBV5-1 and TRBJ1-5; perhaps TRBD1 as D (5 bases). CDR3 length equals 15 residues. V lost 1 base, J lost 3 bases, and 11 bases lay in between. The germline V gene has CDR1 SGHRS and CDR2 YFSETQ. CDR3 residues: CASSLRGEDNQPQHF. The CDR3 coding sequence is TGCGCCAGCAGCTTGAGAGGGGAGGACAATCAGCCCCAGCATTTT.

V usage is TRBV10-3 and J usage is TRBJ2-7, with 10 bases identical to TRBD2. The CDR3 runs 19 residues. V was pared by 4 bases and J by 2 bases, with 17 bases of the junction left unmatched. Germline V gives CDR1 ENHRY, CDR2 SYGVKD. The CDR3: CAISGTTQSGRVNPYEQYF. CDR3 DNA sequence: TGTGCCATCAGTGGGACAACCCAAAGCGGGAGGGTAAACCCCTACGAGCAGTACTTC.

The chain uses TRBV4-1 and TRBJ2-1, with 7 positions matching TRBD1. The J segment lost 3 bases and the V segment lost 4 bases, leaving 3 bases of the junction unmatched. The V gene's germline CDR1 is MGHRA and CDR2 YSYEKL. The CDR3 is 14 amino acids. The CDR3 sequence: CASSLNRGYNEQFF. For the CDR3, the DNA is TGCGCCAGCAGCCTCAACAGGGGCTACAATGAGCAGTTCTTC.

The chain couples TRBV7-9 to TRBJ2-4; tentatively, D is TRBD1 (7 bases). Trimming removed 5 bases from V and 5 bases from J, with 16 bases in between. CDR3 length: 15 residues. The germline gives CDR1 SEHNR, CDR2 FQNEAQ (reference sequence). CDR3 nucleotides: TGTGCCAGCAGCCCACGAGGGGGCGGGGAAAACATTCAGTACTTC. Its translation: CASSPRGGGENIQYF.

This clonotype was found a few times. The chain couples TRBV12-3 or TRBV12-4 to TRBJ2-7; TRBD1 aligns across 7 bases. With 6 bases clipped from V and 1 base from J, the junction kept 12 bases outside the gene matches. The CDR3 consists of 16 residues. The CDR3 nucleotides read TGTGCCAGCAGCATTGGACAGGTTCGGTCGTCCTACGAGCAGTACTTC. Amino acids: CASSIGQVRSSYEQYF.

The rearrangement joins TRBV20-1 to TRBJ2-2, with 9 nucleotides matching TRBD2. The CDR3 is 15 amino acids. CDR1 DFQATT and CDR2 SNEGSKA come from the germline V gene (reference sequence). Here the CDR3 reads CSLAKLAGNTGELFF. The CDR3, as DNA: TGCAGCCTGGCCAAACTAGCGGGTAACACCGGGGAGCTGTTTTTT.

The chain is built from TRBV18 and TRBJ2-7, with D possibly matching TRBD1 (5 bases). Deletions cut 2 bases from V and 3 bases from J, with 8 bases between. The CDR3 contains 13 residues. Germline V gene data show CDR1 as KGHSH and CDR2 as LQKENI. The CDR3 DNA follows: TGTGCCAGCTCACCAAGCAGGGTCTACGAGCAGTACTTC. Protein: CASSPSRVYEQYF.

The chain links TRBV11-2 to TRBJ2-2; 12 bases are shared with TRBD2. CDR3 length equals 15 residues. Unmatched junction bases numbered 6, after V lost 5 bases and J lost 8 bases. Germline V gene lookup returns CDR1 SGHAT and CDR2 FQNNGV. In nucleotides, the CDR3 is TGTGCCAGCAGCCACACCGGGACTAGCGGGGGGGAGCTGTTTTTT. It translates to CASSHTGTSGGELFF.